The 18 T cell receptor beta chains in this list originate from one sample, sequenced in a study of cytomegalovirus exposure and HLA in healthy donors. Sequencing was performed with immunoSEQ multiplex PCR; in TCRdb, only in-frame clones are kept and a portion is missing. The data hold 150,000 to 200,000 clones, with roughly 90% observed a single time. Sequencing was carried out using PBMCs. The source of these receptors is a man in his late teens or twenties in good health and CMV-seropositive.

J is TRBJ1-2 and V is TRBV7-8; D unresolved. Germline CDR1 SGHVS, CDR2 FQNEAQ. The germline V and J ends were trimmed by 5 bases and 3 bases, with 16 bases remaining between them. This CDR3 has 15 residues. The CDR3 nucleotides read TGTGCCAGCAGCACCAACCCCGGCGGGTACTATGGCTACACCTTC. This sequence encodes CASSTNPGGYYGYTF.

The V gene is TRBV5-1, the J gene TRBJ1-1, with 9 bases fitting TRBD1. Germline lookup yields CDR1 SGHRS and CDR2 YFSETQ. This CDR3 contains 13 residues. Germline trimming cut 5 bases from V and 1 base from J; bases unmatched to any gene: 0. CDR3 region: CASRQGANTEAFF. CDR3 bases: TGCGCCAGCAGACAGGGGGCGAACACTGAAGCTTTCTTT.

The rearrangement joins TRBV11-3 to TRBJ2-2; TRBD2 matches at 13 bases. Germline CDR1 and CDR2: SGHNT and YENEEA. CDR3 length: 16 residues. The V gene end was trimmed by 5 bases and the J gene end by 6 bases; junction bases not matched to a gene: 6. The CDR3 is CASSTRTSGSPGELFF. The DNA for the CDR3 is TGTGCCAGCAGCACCAGGACTAGCGGGAGCCCCGGGGAGCTGTTTTTT.

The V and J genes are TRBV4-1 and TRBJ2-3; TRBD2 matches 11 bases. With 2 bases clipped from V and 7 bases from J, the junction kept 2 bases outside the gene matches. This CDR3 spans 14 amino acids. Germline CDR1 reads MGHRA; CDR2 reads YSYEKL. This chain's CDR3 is CASSQLAGGHTQYF. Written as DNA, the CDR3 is TGCGCCAGCAGCCAACTAGCGGGAGGCCATACGCAGTATTTT.

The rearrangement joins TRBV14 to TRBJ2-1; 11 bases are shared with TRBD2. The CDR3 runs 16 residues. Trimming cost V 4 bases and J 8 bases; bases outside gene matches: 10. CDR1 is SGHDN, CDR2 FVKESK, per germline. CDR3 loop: CASSPFSGRAIDEQFF. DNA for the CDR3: TGTGCCAGCAGCCCCTTTAGCGGGAGGGCCATCGATGAGCAGTTCTTC.

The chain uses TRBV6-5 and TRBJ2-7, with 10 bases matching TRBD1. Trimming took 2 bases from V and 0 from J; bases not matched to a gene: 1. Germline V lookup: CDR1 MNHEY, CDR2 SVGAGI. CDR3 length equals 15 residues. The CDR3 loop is CASSYGTGVSYEQYF. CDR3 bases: TGTGCCAGCAGTTACGGGACAGGGGTCTCCTACGAGCAGTACTTC.

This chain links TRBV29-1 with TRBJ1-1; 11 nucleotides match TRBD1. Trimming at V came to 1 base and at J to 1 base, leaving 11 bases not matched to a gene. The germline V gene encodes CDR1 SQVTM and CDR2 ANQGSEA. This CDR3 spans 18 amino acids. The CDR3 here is CSVEGDRGYLVSNTEAFF. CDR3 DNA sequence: TGCAGCGTTGAAGGGGACAGGGGGTATTTAGTCTCGAACACTGAAGCTTTCTTT.

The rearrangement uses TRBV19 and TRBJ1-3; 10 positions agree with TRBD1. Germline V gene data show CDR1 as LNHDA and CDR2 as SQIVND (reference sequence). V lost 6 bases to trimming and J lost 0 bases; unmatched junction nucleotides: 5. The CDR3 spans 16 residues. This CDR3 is CASSGQGVPSGNTIYF. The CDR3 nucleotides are TGTGCCAGTAGCGGACAGGGGGTTCCCTCTGGAAACACCATATATTTT. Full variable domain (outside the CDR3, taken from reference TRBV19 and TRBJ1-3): DGGITQSPKYLFRKEGQNVTLSCEQNLNHDAMYWYRQDPGQGLRLIYYSQIVNDFQKGDIAEGYSVSREKKESFPLTVTSAQKNPTAFYLCASSGQGVPSGNTIYFGEGSWLTVV.

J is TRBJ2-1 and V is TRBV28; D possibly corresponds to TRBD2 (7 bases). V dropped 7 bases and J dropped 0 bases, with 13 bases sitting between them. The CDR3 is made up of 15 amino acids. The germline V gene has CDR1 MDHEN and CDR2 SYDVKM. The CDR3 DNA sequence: TGTGCCAGCATAGGGGGGGACTCCTCCTACAATGAGCAGTTCTTC. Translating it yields CASIGGDSSYNEQFF.

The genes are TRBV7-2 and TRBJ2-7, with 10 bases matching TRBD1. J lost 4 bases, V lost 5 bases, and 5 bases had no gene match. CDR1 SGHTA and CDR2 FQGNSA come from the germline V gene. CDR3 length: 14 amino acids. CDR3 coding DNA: TGTGCCAGCAGCGAACCGGGACAGGGGTACGAGCAGTACTTC. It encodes CASSEPGQGYEQYF. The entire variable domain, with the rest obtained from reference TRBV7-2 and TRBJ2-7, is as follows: GAGVSQSPSNKVTEKGKDVELRCDPISGHTALYWYRQSLGQGLEFLIYFQGNSAPDKSGLPSDRFSAERTGGSVSTLTIQRTQQEDSAVYLCASSEPGQGYEQYFGPGTRLTVT.

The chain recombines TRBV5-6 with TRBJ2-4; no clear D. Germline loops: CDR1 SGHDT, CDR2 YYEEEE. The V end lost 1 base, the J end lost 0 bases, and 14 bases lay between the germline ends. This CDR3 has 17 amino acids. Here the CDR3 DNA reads TGTGCCAGCAGCTTGAAAGTTTTAGAACTAGCCAAAAACATTCAGTACTTC. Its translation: CASSLKVLELAKNIQYF.

The CDR3 DNA reads TGTGCCAGCAGCGTAGATGGCGGGAATGAGCAGTTCTTC. This codes for CASSVDGGNEQFF. The chain combines TRBV9 with TRBJ2-1, with D perhaps matching TRBD2 (5 bases). Germline V lookup: CDR1 SGDLS, CDR2 YYNGEE. The CDR3 sequence is 13 residues long. Trimming shortened V by 0 bases and J by 7 bases, and 8 bases separated the two germline ends.

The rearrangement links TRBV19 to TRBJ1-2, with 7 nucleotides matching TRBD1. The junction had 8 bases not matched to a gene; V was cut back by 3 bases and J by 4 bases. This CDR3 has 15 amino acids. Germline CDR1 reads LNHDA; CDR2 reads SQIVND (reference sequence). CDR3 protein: CASSIDRAGIYGYTF. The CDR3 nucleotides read TGTGCCAGTAGTATCGACAGGGCGGGGATCTATGGCTACACCTTC. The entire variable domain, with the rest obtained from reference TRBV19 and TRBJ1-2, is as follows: DGGITQSPKYLFRKEGQNVTLSCEQNLNHDAMYWYRQDPGQGLRLIYYSQIVNDFQKGDIAEGYSVSREKKESFPLTVTSAQKNPTAFYLCASSIDRAGIYGYTFGSGTRLTVV.

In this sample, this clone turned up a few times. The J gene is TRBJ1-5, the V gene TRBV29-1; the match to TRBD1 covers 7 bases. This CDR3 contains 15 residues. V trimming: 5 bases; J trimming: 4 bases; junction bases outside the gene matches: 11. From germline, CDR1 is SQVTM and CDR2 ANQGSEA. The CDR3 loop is CSVIVGGGDNQPQHF. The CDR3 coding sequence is TGCAGCGTTATAGTCGGAGGGGGCGATAATCAGCCCCAGCATTTT.

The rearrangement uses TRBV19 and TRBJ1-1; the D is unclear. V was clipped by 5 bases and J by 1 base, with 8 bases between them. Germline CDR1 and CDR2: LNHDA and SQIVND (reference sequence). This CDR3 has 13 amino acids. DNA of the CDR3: TGTGCCAGTAGTCCCCCAGGGAACACTGAAGCTTTCTTT. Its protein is CASSPPGNTEAFF.

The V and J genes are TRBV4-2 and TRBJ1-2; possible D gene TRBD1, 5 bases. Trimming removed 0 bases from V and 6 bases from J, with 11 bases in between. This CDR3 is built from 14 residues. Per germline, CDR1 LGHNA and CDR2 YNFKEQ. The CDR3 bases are TGTGCCAGCAGCCAAGATCGGCAGGGCCATGGCTACACCTTC. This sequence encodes CASSQDRQGHGYTF.

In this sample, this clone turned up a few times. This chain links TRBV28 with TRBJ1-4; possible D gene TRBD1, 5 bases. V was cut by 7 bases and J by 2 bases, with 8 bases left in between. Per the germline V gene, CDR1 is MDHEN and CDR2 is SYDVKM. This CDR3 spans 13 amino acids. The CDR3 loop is CASIRATNEKLFF. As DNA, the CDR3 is TGTGCCAGCATCAGGGCGACTAATGAAAAACTGTTTTTT.

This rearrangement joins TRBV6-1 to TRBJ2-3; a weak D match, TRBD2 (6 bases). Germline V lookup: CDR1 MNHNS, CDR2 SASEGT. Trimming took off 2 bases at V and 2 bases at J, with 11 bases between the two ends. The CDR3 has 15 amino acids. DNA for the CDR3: TGTGCCAGCAGTGAACCGGGAGATAACACAGATACGCAGTATTTT. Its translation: CASSEPGDNTDTQYF.